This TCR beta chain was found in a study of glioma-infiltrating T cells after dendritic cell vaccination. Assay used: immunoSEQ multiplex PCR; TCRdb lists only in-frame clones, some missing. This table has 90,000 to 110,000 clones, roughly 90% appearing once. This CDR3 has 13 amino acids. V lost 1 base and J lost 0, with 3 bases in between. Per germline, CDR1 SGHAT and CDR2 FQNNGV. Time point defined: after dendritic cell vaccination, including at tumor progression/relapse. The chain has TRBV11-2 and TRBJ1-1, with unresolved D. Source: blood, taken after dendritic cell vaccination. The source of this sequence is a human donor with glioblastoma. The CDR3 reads CASSLAVNTEAFF. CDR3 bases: TGTGCCAGCAGCTTAGCTGTGAACACTGAAGCTTTCTTT.